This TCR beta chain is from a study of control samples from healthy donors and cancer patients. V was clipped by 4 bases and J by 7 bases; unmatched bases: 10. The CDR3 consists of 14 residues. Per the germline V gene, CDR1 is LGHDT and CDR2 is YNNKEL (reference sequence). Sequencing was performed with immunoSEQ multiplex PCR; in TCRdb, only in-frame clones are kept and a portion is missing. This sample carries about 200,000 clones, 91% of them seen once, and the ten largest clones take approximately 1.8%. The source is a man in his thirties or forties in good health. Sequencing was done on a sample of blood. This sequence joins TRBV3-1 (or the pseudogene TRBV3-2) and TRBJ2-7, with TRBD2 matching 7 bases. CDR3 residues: CASSRDWGGREQYF. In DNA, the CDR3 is TGTGCCAGCAGCCGGGACTGGGGCGGGAGAGAGCAGTACTTC.